The 8 T cell receptor beta chains in this list originate from one sample, sequenced in a study of breast tumors, draining lymph nodes, adjacent tissues. Samples came from axillary lymph nodes draining the breast cancer. Each CDR3 protein gets one entry after TCRdb re-called the multiplex PCR reads with MiXCR. Counted here are around 140,000 distinct CDR3 sequences, 20% to 25% occurring once; the ten biggest clones make up about 2.4%. Specimen: axillary lymph node tissue. These receptors were taken from a female donor with breast cancer. Some clones in this sample may be carry-over from other donors' samples.

This clonotype was counted at least ten times. This chain uses TRBV5-8 with TRBJ2-3; TRBD1 might be the D (6 bases). The V and J ends lost 6 bases and 3 bases respectively, with 17 bases between them. CDR3 length equals 15 residues. The V gene's germline CDR1 is SGHTS and CDR2 YDEGEE. In DNA form, the CDR3 reads TGTGCCAGCACAGAAGGGGGAGCACGGACAGATACGCAGTATTTT. It yields the protein CASTEGGARTDTQYF.

This clonotype has at least ten counts. This chain joins TRBV10-3 and TRBJ2-1; 12 nucleotides align to TRBD2. The CDR3 length is 14 residues. Trimming cost V 10 bases and J 4 bases; bases outside gene matches: 5. CDR1 is ENHRY, CDR2 SYGVKD, per germline. The CDR3 sequence is CATRGLAGYNEQFF. CDR3 coding DNA: TGTGCCACCCGCGGACTAGCGGGGTACAATGAGCAGTTCTTC.

This clonotype was counted ten times or more. The rearrangement joins TRBV3-1 to TRBJ2-7; no clear D. V lost 1 base and J lost 3, with 13 bases in between. Germline lookup yields CDR1 LGHDT and CDR2 YNNKEL (reference sequence). CDR3 length equals 15 residues. The CDR3 loop reads CASSQGVRDYYEQYF. The DNA for the CDR3 is TGTGCCAGCAGCCAAGGAGTAAGAGATTACTACGAGCAGTACTTC.

This rearrangement joins TRBV5-1 to TRBJ2-2, with D unclear. Germline CDR1 SGHRS, CDR2 YFSETQ. The CDR3 consists of 15 residues. Deletions cut 4 bases from V and 6 bases from J, with 16 bases between. The chain's CDR3 is CASSLLDQSAGELFF. The CDR3 DNA is TGCGCCAGCAGCCTTCTGGACCAGTCGGCCGGGGAGCTGTTTTTT.

This clonotype was seen ten or more times. The gene calls are TRBV7-2 and TRBJ2-5; D unclear. Trimming stripped 2 bases from V and 2 bases from J, with 9 bases between. CDR1 is SGHTA and CDR2 is FQGNSA in the germline V gene. There are 14 residues in the CDR3. For the CDR3, the DNA is TGTGCCAGCAGCTTAAAGTTCCCGCAAGAGACCCAGTACTTC. Translation gives CASSLKFPQETQYF.

Turning to this clonotype: Just one base apart from a much larger clone, this may be a read error. The J gene is TRBJ2-7, the V gene TRBV18; 10 nucleotides agree with TRBD1. CDR3 length: 15 amino acids. The V gene's germline CDR1 is KGHSH and CDR2 LQKENI. The V and J ends lost 6 bases and 3 bases, in that order; junction bases with no gene match: 8. CDR3 protein: CASSPGTGDVYEQYF. The CDR3 DNA reads TGTGCCAGCTCCCCCGGGACAGGGGATGTCTACGAGCAGTACTTC.

The sample holds many counts of this clonotype. V and J are TRBV6-4 and TRBJ2-5, with D unresolved. CDR1 is MRHNA, CDR2 SNTAGT, per germline. This CDR3 has 15 amino acids. V was pared by 1 base and J by 5 bases, with 14 bases between. In DNA, the CDR3 is TGTGCCAGCAGTGACTGTGGGAACCCCCAGGAGACCCAGTACTTC. Residues: CASSDCGNPQETQYF.

With regard to this clonotype: A much larger clonotype is one base distant, so this may be a read error. The gene calls are TRBV20-1 and TRBJ1-4, with TRBD1 matching over 7 bases. Germline V CDR1 and CDR2: DFQATT, SNEGSKA (reference sequence). The CDR3 runs 14 residues. The CDR3 region is CSAKRRQGGEKPFF. The CDR3 nucleotides read TGCAGTGCCAAGAGGAGACAGGGTGGTGAAAAACCGTTTTTT.